The 15 T cell receptor beta chains listed next were all sequenced from one sample in a study of T cells in women clearing cervical HPV infection. Data came from immunoSEQ multiplex PCR; TCRdb stores just in-frame clones and leaves some out. This repertoire includes 35,000 to 45,000 clones. Sample: blood buffy coat. These receptor sequences come from a woman between 18 and 70 years old with a cervical HPV16 infection that either progressed to CIN3+ or cleared (not recorded which).

In the case of this clone: The observed sequence ends 3 residues before the CDR3 terminus, with the missing tail filled in from the germline J gene. The rearrangement links TRBV19 to TRBJ1-1, with TRBD1 matching over 9 bases. Germline CDR1 is LNHDA and CDR2 is SQIVND (reference sequence). The CDR3 covers 16 residues. With V trimmed by 1 base and J by 1 base, 4 bases remained unmatched. The DNA read from the CDR3 is TGTGCCAGTAGTATAGCCAGGACAGGGGCGAACACTGAA. This codes for CASSIARTGANTE. The full CDR3 is CASSIARTGANTEAFF.

To note about this clone: Read data end 3 residues before the CDR3 end; the end is taken from the germline J gene. This sample also contains other DNA sequences that code for the same CDR3. The gene calls are TRBV19 and TRBJ2-7; the D gene is possibly TRBD2 (6 bases). Trimming took off 3 bases at V and 3 bases at J, with 9 bases between the two ends. CDR1 is LNHDA and CDR2 is SQIVND in the germline V gene (reference sequence). The CDR3 covers 13 residues. The CDR3 bases that were read are TGTGCCAGTAGTATGGGACTTCTCTACGAG. It yields the protein CASSMGLLYE. The CDR3 as a whole reads CASSMGLLYEQYF.

A note on this clone: The read terminates 3 residues before the CDR3 end, so the remaining end is supplied by the germline J gene. This chain joins TRBV5-1 and TRBJ2-7, with 9 bases identical to TRBD1. CDR1 and CDR2 from the germline V gene are SGHRS and YFSETQ. V trimming: 4 bases; J trimming: 5 bases; junction bases outside the gene matches: 4. The CDR3 contains 13 residues. The CDR3 sequence is CASSPGQGDEQYF. The CDR3 bases that were read are TGCGCCAGCAGCCCGGGACAGGGAGACGAG.

Note on this clone: The CDR3 goes on 3 residues after the read ends, and that part is filled in from the germline J gene. The chain is built from TRBV6-4 and TRBJ2-1, with 8 bases matching TRBD2. CDR1 and CDR2 (germline): MRHNA, SNTAGT. The CDR3 contains 16 residues. V lost 2 bases, J lost 1 base, and 4 bases stayed unmatched. The CDR3 sequence is CASSDTSGGSYNEQFF. CDR3 DNA, as far as it was read: TGTGCCAGCAGTGACACTAGCGGAGGTTCCTACAATGAG.

In regard to this clone: The observed sequence ends 3 residues before the CDR3 terminus, with the missing tail filled in from the germline J gene. The chain has TRBV5-1 and TRBJ2-1; 9 positions match TRBD2. Trimming took 2 bases from V and 5 from J; bases not matched to a gene: 5. The CDR3 spans 15 residues. The germline gives CDR1 SGHRS, CDR2 YFSETQ. This chain's CDR3 is CASSFTSGPNNEQFF. CDR3 DNA, as far as it was read: TGCGCCAGCAGCTTTACTAGCGGGCCGAACAATGAG.

About this clone: The read terminates 3 residues before the CDR3 end, so the remaining end is supplied by the germline J gene. The chain carries TRBV29-1 and TRBJ2-5; 10 bases are a match to TRBD1. Germline V CDR1 and CDR2: SQVTM, ANQGSEA. This CDR3 has 14 amino acids. The junction had 1 base not matched to a gene; V was cut back by 1 base and J by 2 bases. The covered CDR3 bases are TGCAGCGTTGAAGGGGGACAGGGGCAAGAGACC. Translated, it gives CSVEGGQGQET. The full CDR3 sequence reads CSVEGGQGQETQYF.

Remarks on this clone: The DNA ends 3 residues before the CDR3 does, and the rest of the CDR3 is filled in from the germline J gene. V usage is TRBV23-1 and J usage is TRBJ1-2; D possibly corresponds to TRBD1 (5 bases). TRBV23-1 falls under the ORF class, with uncertain function. The CDR3 totals 20 residues. CDR3 DNA, as far as it was read: TGCGCCAGCAGTCAGGGTCGAGCGGGACTTCTTTTCACAGATACGGGAACC. This sequence encodes CASSQGRAGLLFTDTGT. From start to end, the CDR3 is CASSQGRAGLLFTDTGTYTF.

Concerning this clone: The read ends 3 residues shy of where the CDR3 ends; the end is completed using the germline J gene. The chain joins TRBV18 to TRBJ1-2; a possible D gene is TRBD1 (5 bases). V was cut by 3 bases and J by 0 bases, with 11 bases left in between. CDR1 KGHSH and CDR2 LQKENI come from the germline V gene. This CDR3 region has 15 residues. CDR3 sequence reads: CASSPRDSPNYGYTF. The sequenced CDR3 bases are TGTGCCAGCTCACCCCGGGACTCTCCTAACTATGGC.

Concerning this clone: The CDR3 end falls 3 residues outside the read, so it is completed with the germline J gene. The V call is TRBV19, the J call TRBJ2-1, with 13 bases aligning to TRBD2. The CDR3 sequence is 14 residues long. CDR1 is LNHDA, CDR2 SQIVND, per germline (reference sequence). The junction had 4 bases not matched to a gene; V was cut back by 6 bases and J by 8 bases. The chain's CDR3 is CASRGTSGKHEQFF. CDR3 bases read: TGTGCCAGTAGGGGGACTAGCGGGAAACATGAG.

The part of the CDR3 DNA that was read is TGTGCCAGCAGCCAAGGGTTGACAATATCCGTCCACGAG. It codes for CASSQGLTISVHE. The whole CDR3 sequence is CASSQGLTISVHEQYF. The chain couples TRBV4-2 to TRBJ2-7; no firm D call. The observed sequence ends 3 residues before the CDR3 terminus, with the missing tail filled in from the germline J gene. Germline V lookup: CDR1 LGHNA, CDR2 YNFKEQ. The V end lost 1 base, the J end lost 5 bases, and 18 bases lay between the germline ends. This CDR3 has 16 amino acids.

A remark on this clone: The CDR3 end is not reached by the read, which stops 3 residues before it; the germline J gene fills it in. V usage is TRBV7-8 and J usage is TRBJ2-1, with D tentatively TRBD1 (6 bases). Looked up from germline, CDR1 is SGHVS and CDR2 is FQNEAQ. The CDR3 covers 16 residues. V shed 5 bases and J shed 1 base, with 15 bases lying between them. CDR3 loop: CASSPRGGESYNEQFF. The part of the CDR3 DNA that was read is TGTGCCAGCAGCCCGAGAGGGGGAGAGTCCTACAATGAG.

The sequenced part of the CDR3 DNA is TGTGCCAGCAGGACCCCAGGTAGGGGGACC. This translates into CASRTPGRGT. The complete CDR3 sequence is CASRTPGRGTQYF. The chain uses TRBV7-2 and TRBJ2-5, with D perhaps TRBD1 (5 bases). The missing CDR3 end, 3 residues past where the read stops, is filled in from the germline J gene. CDR3 length: 13 amino acids. The V end lost 6 bases, the J end lost 7 bases, and 15 bases lay between the germline ends. Germline CDR1 is SGHTA and CDR2 is FQGNSA.

Concerning this clone: The read comes to an end 3 residues before the CDR3 does, leaving the germline J gene to fill in the end. The chain recombines TRBV12-3 or TRBV12-4 with TRBJ2-7, with D tentatively TRBD1 (6 bases). The germline V and J ends were trimmed by 5 bases and 1 base, with 9 bases remaining between them. This CDR3 contains 13 residues. The covered CDR3 bases are TGTGCCAGCAGTCTACAGGGATCCTACGAG. Protein sequence: CASSLQGSYE. The CDR3, in full, reads CASSLQGSYEQYF.

About this clone itself: From the germline J gene comes the end of the CDR3, since the read stops 3 residues before it. The V gene is TRBV20-1, the J gene TRBJ1-1; tentatively, D is TRBD1 (6 bases). V dropped 1 base and J dropped 3 bases, with 15 bases sitting between them. Per germline, CDR1 DFQATT and CDR2 SNEGSKA (reference sequence). This CDR3 is built from 15 residues. The sequenced CDR3 bases are TGCAGTGCTAGAGGACAGGTCCGAAGGGACACTGAA. Translated, it gives CSARGQVRRDTE. The complete CDR3 sequence is CSARGQVRRDTEAFF.

Comment on this clone: The read gets to within 3 residues of the CDR3 end, and the germline J gene fills in the rest. The V gene is TRBV20-1, the J gene TRBJ2-7, with TRBD2 matching 7 bases. The V gene's germline CDR1 is DFQATT and CDR2 SNEGSKA (reference sequence). V shed 7 bases and J 6 bases; nucleotides not matched to a gene: 9. CDR3 length: 12 residues. The CDR3 protein is CSVAGVQSEQYF. The CDR3 bases that were read are TGCAGTGTGGCGGGAGTCCAATCCGAG.